The present T cell receptor beta chain was sequenced within a study of human T cells and chemical hapten exposure. TCRdb processed the RACE reads anew with MiXCR; each CDR3 protein has one entry. The sample lists 65,000 to 95,000 distinct CDR3 sequences; 8.6% were seen once. V dropped 3 bases and J dropped 2 bases, with 13 bases sitting between them. Germline assignment: CDR1 ENHRY and CDR2 SYGVKD. CDR3 length equals 15 residues. Time point of the sample: healthy volunteer bleed at 6 weeks. The starting material, unfractionated whole blood, was used for total RNA extraction. V gene TRBV10-3 combines with J gene TRBJ2-5; D is tentatively TRBD1 or TRBD2 (5 bases each). Material: whole blood. The TCR sequence derives from a female donor in good health. Some clones in this sample may be carry-over from other donors' samples. The CDR3 sequence is CAISDFRGQQETQYF. CDR3 DNA sequence: TGTGCCATCAGTGATTTCCGGGGCCAGCAAGAGACCCAGTACTTC.